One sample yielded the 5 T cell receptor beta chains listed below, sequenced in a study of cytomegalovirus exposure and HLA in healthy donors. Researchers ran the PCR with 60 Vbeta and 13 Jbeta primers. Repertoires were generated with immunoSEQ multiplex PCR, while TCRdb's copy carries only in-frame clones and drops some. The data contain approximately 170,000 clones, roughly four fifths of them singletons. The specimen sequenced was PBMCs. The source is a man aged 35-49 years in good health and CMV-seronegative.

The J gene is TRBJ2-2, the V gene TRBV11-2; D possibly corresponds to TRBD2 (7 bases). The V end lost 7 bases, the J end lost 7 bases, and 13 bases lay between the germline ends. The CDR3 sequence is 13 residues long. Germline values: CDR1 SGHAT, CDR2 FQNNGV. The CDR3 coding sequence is TGTGCCAGCACGGGGGGCGGGGACGGGGAGCTGTTTTTT. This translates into CASTGGGDGELFF.

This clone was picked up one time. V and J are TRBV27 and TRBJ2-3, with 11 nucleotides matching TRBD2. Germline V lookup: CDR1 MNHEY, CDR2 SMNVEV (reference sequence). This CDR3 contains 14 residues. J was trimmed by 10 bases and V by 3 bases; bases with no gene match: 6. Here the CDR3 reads CASSFMLAGGAQYF. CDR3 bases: TGTGCCAGCAGTTTCATGCTAGCGGGAGGTGCGCAGTATTTT.

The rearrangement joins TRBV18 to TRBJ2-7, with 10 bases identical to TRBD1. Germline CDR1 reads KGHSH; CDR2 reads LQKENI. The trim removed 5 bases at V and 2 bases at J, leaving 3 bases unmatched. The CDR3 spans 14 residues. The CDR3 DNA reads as TGTGCCAGCTCATCGGGACAGGGGACCTACGAGCAGTACTTC. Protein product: CASSSGQGTYEQYF. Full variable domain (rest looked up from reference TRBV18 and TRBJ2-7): NAGVMQNPRHLVRRRGQEARLRCSPMKGHSHVYWYRQLPEEGLKFMVYLQKENIIDESGMPKERFSAEFPKEGPSILRIQQVVRGDSAAYFCASSSGQGTYEQYFGPGTRLTVT.

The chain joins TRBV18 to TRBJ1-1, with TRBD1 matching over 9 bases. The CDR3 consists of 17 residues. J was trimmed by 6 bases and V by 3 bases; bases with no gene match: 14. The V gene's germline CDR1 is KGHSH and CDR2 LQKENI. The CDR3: CASSPYGQGSPPPEAFF. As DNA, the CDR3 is TGTGCCAGCTCACCCTATGGACAGGGGAGCCCTCCCCCTGAAGCTTTCTTT.

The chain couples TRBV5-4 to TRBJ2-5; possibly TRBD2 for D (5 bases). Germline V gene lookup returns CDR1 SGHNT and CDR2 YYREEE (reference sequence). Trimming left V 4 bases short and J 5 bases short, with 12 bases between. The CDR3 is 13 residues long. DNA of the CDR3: TGTGCCAGCAGCGCCCGGGGTACGGAGACCCAGTACTTC. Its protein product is CASSARGTETQYF.